The rows below give T cell receptor beta chains drawn from one sample of a study of blood T cell repertoires in COVID-19. Assay: immunoSEQ multiplex PCR; the TCRdb copy retains only in-frame clones and omits some. The sample yields a few hundred thousand clones, 85% seen once. The material sequenced was peripheral blood. These receptors all come from a woman aged 18-35 years with acute or convalescent COVID-19. CDR3s include the opening cysteine and the closing phenylalanine or tryptophan. The D gene is left open where the match is weak. Only some rows state a clone size, as once, few, many or a class for expanded clones.

CDR3: CASRERLQRAHYEQYF
DNA: TGTGCCAGCAGAGAACGGCTCCAGCGTGCTCACTACGAGCAGTACTTC
V: TRBV6-1
size: NA
D: NA
J: TRBJ2-7

CDR3: CASSVSPSGTSTTGELFF
DNA: TGTGCCAGCAGCGTCTCTCCCTCCGGGACTAGCACCACCGGGGAGCTGTTTTTT
V: TRBV9
size: NA
D: TRBD2
J: TRBJ2-2

CDR3: CASSQGLVGSYEQYF
DNA: TGTGCCAGCAGCCAAGGACTAGTGGGCTCCTACGAGCAGTACTTC
V: TRBV6-5
size: NA
D: TRBD2
J: TRBJ2-7

CDR3: CASSSTGVSSNQPQHF
DNA: TGTGCCAGCAGCAGTACAGGGGTCTCTAGCAATCAGCCCCAGCATTTT
V: TRBV7-9
size: NA
D: TRBD1
J: TRBJ1-5

CDR3: CASSPRGQGPDGYTF
DNA: TGTGCCAGCAGCCCACGCGGACAGGGGCCGGATGGCTACACCTTC
V: TRBV9
size: NA
D: TRBD1
J: TRBJ1-2

CDR3: CASGDRGVGSTEAFF
DNA: TGTGCCAGCGGCGACAGGGGGGTAGGTAGCACTGAAGCTTTCTTT
V: TRBV6-5
size: NA
D: TRBD1
J: TRBJ1-1

CDR3: CASSYEGAYGYTF
DNA: TGTGCCAGCAGTTACGAGGGGGCCTATGGCTACACCTTC
V: TRBV6-6
size: NA
D: TRBD1
J: TRBJ1-2

CDR3: CASSKGTRGNQPQHF
DNA: TGTGCCAGTAGTAAGGGGACACGGGGCAATCAGCCCCAGCATTTT
V: TRBV19
size: NA
D: NA
J: TRBJ1-5

CDR3: CASSYSGTGKDYEQYF
DNA: TGTGCCAGCAGTTACTCAGGGACAGGGAAGGACTACGAGCAGTACTTC
V: TRBV6-5
size: NA
D: TRBD1
J: TRBJ2-7

CDR3: CASSETSGRTHNEQFF
DNA: TGTGCCAGCAGCGAAACTAGCGGAAGAACCCACAATGAGCAGTTCTTC
V: TRBV5-4
size: few
D: TRBD2
J: TRBJ2-1

CDR3: CASRYPGQGASTNTGELFF
DNA: TGTGCAAGTCGCTACCCGGGACAGGGGGCAAGCACGAACACCGGGGAGCTGTTTTTT
V: TRBV12-2
size: NA
D: NA
J: TRBJ2-2